This is a list of T cell receptor beta chains from one sample in a study of blood T cell repertoires in COVID-19. Using immunoSEQ multiplex PCR, the repertoire was profiled, and TCRdb retains in-frame clones only, with some absent. The data hold approximately 230,000 clones, with more than 80% observed a single time. Material: peripheral blood. These receptors were taken from a young man who had recovered from COVID-19. Each CDR3 is given with its conserved first and last residue. Each record gives: V gene, J gene, D gene, clone size, CDR3 DNA, CDR3 protein. The D gene is left open where the match is weak. Not every row has a clone size; where given, it reads once, few, many or a size class.

>TRBV4-1|TRBJ2-4|TRBD2|-
TGCGCCAGCAGCCAAGCCAACGGGAGGTGGCGGGGGGGCGAGGCCAAAAACATTCAGTACTTC
CASSQANGRWRGGEAKNIQYF
>TRBV12-3/TRBV12-4|TRBJ1-1|-|-
TGTGCCAGCACTTCCGAACAGAACACTGAAGCTTTCTTT
CASTSEQNTEAFF
>TRBV18|TRBJ2-5|TRBD1|-
TGTGCCAGCTCACCACTTAAGGGGGCTGGGGGCGAATTACAAGAGACCCAGTACTTC
CASSPLKGAGGELQETQYF
>TRBV5-5|TRBJ1-1|TRBD1|-
TGTGCCAGCAGCCGCGGACAGGGTTTGACTGAAGCTTTCTTT
CASSRGQGLTEAFF
>TRBV6-5|TRBJ1-6|TRBD1|-
TGTGCCAGCAGTTACCCCGGACAGGCCCTCCACTTT
CASSYPGQALHF
>TRBV10-1|TRBJ2-1|-|many
TGCGCCAGCAGTGGGGCACAGGGTGGCAATGAGCAGTTCTTC
CASSGAQGGNEQFF
>TRBV2|TRBJ2-5|TRBD1|-
TGTGCCAGCAGCGAGACAGGGGGCTCAGAGACCCAGTACTTC
CASSETGGSETQYF
>TRBV25-1|TRBJ2-7|-|-
TGTGCCAGCAGTGATACGGCCCGGAGCTCCTACGAGCAGTACTTC
CASSDTARSSYEQYF
>TRBV5-1|TRBJ1-2|TRBD1|-
TGCGCCAGCAGCTTGGGACAGGGAAACCACGATGGCTACACCTTC
CASSLGQGNHDGYTF
>TRBV6-5|TRBJ1-2|-|-
TGTGCCAGCAACGGCCAGGGGAGACCCCGGGATGGCTACACCTTC
CASNGQGRPRDGYTF
>TRBV29-1|TRBJ1-1|-|few
TGCAGCGTCGGGGTCAAGTACACTGAAGCTTTCTTT
CSVGVKYTEAFF
>TRBV5-6|TRBJ2-7|TRBD1|-
TGTGCCAGCAGCCCCATTATATGGACAGGGTCCTACGAGCAGTACTTC
CASSPIIWTGSYEQYF
>TRBV24-1|TRBJ1-5|-|-
TGTGCCACCAGTGTTCAGGGTAAGGGTGATCAGCCCCAGCATTTT
CATSVQGKGDQPQHF
>TRBV6-6|TRBJ1-6|-|-
TGTGCCAGCAGTCCACCCAGGAGTAAGGGGCCAGATTCACCCCTCCACTTT
CASSPPRSKGPDSPLHF